The source of this T cell receptor beta chain is a study of OX40 agonist ivuxolimab in advanced cancers. Study as a whole: Patient treatment consisted of intravenous ivuxolimab administration every 2 weeks at 0.01 to 10 mg/kg.

As to this clone: Its specificity is unknown.

Study results and caveats: Also showing low normalized T-cell clonal expansion were some of the nonresponders. Researchers did not establish what antigens the expanded peripheral T cells target.

The cohort excluded patients with autoimmune disease history or systemic immunosuppression. This CDR3 is 15 amino acids long. Germline-derived CDR1 and CDR2 are SGHRS and YFSETQ. With V trimmed by 5 bases and J by 3 bases, 6 bases remained unmatched. Sequencing was performed with immunoSEQ multiplex PCR; in TCRdb, only in-frame clones are kept and a portion is missing. Among around 66,000 clones listed, roughly nine tenths were seen once. This chain joins TRBV5-1 and TRBJ2-1, with 9 bases lining up with TRBD1. This sequence originates from an adult with an advanced solid tumor such as melanoma, head and neck, liver or kidney cancer. This sample comprised CD4+ or CD8+ T cells sorted from blood, obtained in a trial of the OX40 agonist ivuxolimab. The CDR3 nucleotides read TGCGCCAGCAGTCCCGACAGGGGGAACTACAATGAGCAGTTCTTC. Its protein is CASSPDRGNYNEQFF.